Given below is one T cell receptor beta chain in context. J lost 4 bases, V lost 5 bases, and 4 bases had no gene match. Germline assignment: CDR1 LGHNA and CDR2 YNFKEQ. This CDR3 is built from 15 residues. This sample stems from a study of blood T cell repertoires in COVID-19. Study background: Sites in the United States, Italy and Spain provided acute and convalescent COVID-19 samples. PBMCs, B-cell-depleted T cells, or T cells provided the cDNA or gDNA that made up the material.

In the original processing: Amplification from reference gene primers served as the basis for estimated nucleated cell counts. TCRdb's table, derived via immunoSEQ multiplex PCR, lists solely in-frame clones and lacks some. That table gives V, J and clone size, and the DNA gave D and trimming. The table has about 120,000 clones, over 75% seen once. The gene calls are TRBV4-2 and TRBJ2-3, with 12 bases aligning to TRBD2. This sequence originates from a woman aged 80 or over with acute or convalescent COVID-19. Sequenced input: peripheral blood. The CDR3 spells CASSSSGGAADTQYF. Written as DNA, the CDR3 is TGTGCCAGCAGCTCTAGCGGGGGGGCGGCAGATACGCAGTATTTT.